This T cell receptor (beta chain) derives from a study of T cells in Graves' hyperthyroidism and ophthalmopathy. Whole-study findings and limits: Median prediction lead before ophthalmopathy onset was 6.5 months with the model.

Germline V lookup: CDR1 MNHNS, CDR2 SASEGT. V shed 0 bases, J shed 6 bases, and the junction held 5 bases outside the gene matches. The CDR3 is 15 residues long. Comments on this clonotype: The antigen is not known.

There were TCR beta CDR3 regions amplified from RNA transcripts. TCR CDR3 regions were first amplified by RT-PCR with HTBI primers. TCRdb called the multiplex PCR reads again in MiXCR, with one record for every CDR3 protein. The sample records 500,000 to 750,000 distinct CDR3 sequences, 13% to 15% being singletons. The V gene is TRBV6-1, the J gene TRBJ1-2, with 9 bases fitting TRBD1. Sample: blood. The receptor comes from a woman aged 18 to 35 with Graves' ophthalmopathy. CDR3 sequence (DNA): TGTGCCAGCAGTGAAGCGGGGACAGGGTGGAATGGCTACACCTTC. This encodes CASSEAGTGWNGYTF.